These 23 T cell receptor beta chains were all obtained from the same sample, sequenced in a study of radiotherapy plus CTLA-4 blockade in lung cancer (dated 2018 in TCRdb). The library was produced with the immunoSEQ multiplex PCR assay. Imported from immuneACCESS, the table was reduced by TCRdb to in-frame sequences with V and J called. These copies leave out some clones; in studies compared against another copy, an unresolved V gene accounts for under half, and the cause of the remainder is not known. The table for this sample lists about 45,000 clones; approximately 76% of them were counted only once. The ten largest clones represent 8.3% of the sample. Sequencing was performed on peripheral blood, taken from a patient treated with radiotherapy plus ipilimumab. The receptor set was obtained from a human donor with non-small cell lung cancer who had stable disease on radiotherapy plus ipilimumab.

V gene TRBV6-5 combines with J gene TRBJ1-1; TRBD1 is a possible D gene (6 bases). The CDR3 is made up of 14 amino acids. Trimming left V 5 bases short and J 1 base short, with 11 bases between. Germline V gene lookup returns CDR1 MNHEY and CDR2 SVGAGI. CDR3 in amino acids: CASSRGGGNTEAFF. The CDR3 nucleotides are TGTGCCAGCAGTAGGGGAGGGGGGAACACTGAAGCTTTCTTT.

The chain recombines TRBV5-6 with TRBJ1-6; D unresolved. The CDR3 has 16 residues. The ends were cut back, 4 bases at V and 4 bases at J, with 15 bases in the middle. Germline lookup yields CDR1 SGHDT and CDR2 YYEEEE. CDR3 region: CASSRRVQQYNSPLHF. In DNA, the CDR3 is TGTGCCAGCAGCCGTAGGGTTCAACAGTATAATTCACCCCTCCACTTT.

This chain links TRBV28 with TRBJ1-1, with D possibly matching TRBD1 (6 bases). This CDR3 has 15 amino acids. CDR1 MDHEN and CDR2 SYDVKM come from the germline V gene. V gave up 2 bases and J gave up 6 bases, with 16 bases separating them. This CDR3 is CASSLGGRVKSEAFF. Written as DNA, the CDR3 is TGTGCCAGCAGTTTAGGGGGCAGGGTGAAATCTGAAGCTTTCTTT.

This clone was observed a single time. This chain uses TRBV11-2 with TRBJ2-5; the D gene is possibly TRBD2 (6 bases). V lost 2 bases and J lost 9, with 16 bases in between. The CDR3 runs to 14 residues. Germline assignment: CDR1 SGHAT and CDR2 FQNNGV. The CDR3 loop reads CASSLRGNSVAQYF. DNA of the CDR3: TGTGCCAGCAGCTTACGCGGGAACTCCGTGGCCCAGTACTTC.

This sequence joins TRBV10-1 and TRBJ2-3, with D perhaps matching TRBD1 or TRBD2 (5 bases each). V gave up 2 bases and J gave up 2 bases, with 11 bases separating them. Germline V gives CDR1 WNHNN, CDR2 SYGVQD (reference sequence). The CDR3 loop spans 15 amino acids. This CDR3 reads CASSEAQGVTDTQYF. As DNA, the CDR3 is TGCGCCAGCAGTGAGGCTCAGGGAGTCACAGATACGCAGTATTTT.

This clone was observed once. V is TRBV6-4 and J is TRBJ2-6; perhaps TRBD1 as D (6 bases). CDR1 and CDR2 (germline): MRHNA, SNTAGT. This CDR3 has 15 amino acids. The ends were cut back, 4 bases at V and 1 base at J, with 8 bases in the middle. In DNA form, the CDR3 reads TGTGCCAGCAGTGGGACAGTTTCTGGGGCCAACGTCCTGACTTTC. Its protein product is CASSGTVSGANVLTF.

This clone was recorded only once. V gene TRBV6-5 combines with J gene TRBJ1-2; the D is unclear. V lost 5 bases, J lost 6 bases, and 16 bases lay in between. Germline V gene lookup returns CDR1 MNHEY and CDR2 SVGAGI. This CDR3 comprises 14 residues. This chain's CDR3 is CASSQGRVEDGYTF. The CDR3, as DNA: TGTGCCAGCAGTCAAGGACGGGTTGAGGATGGCTACACCTTC.

This clone was counted once. The chain employs TRBV19 and TRBJ1-4; 10 nucleotides agree with TRBD1. CDR3 length equals 16 residues. V lost 7 bases to trimming and J lost 8 bases; unmatched junction nucleotides: 13. Germline assignment: CDR1 LNHDA and CDR2 SQIVND (reference sequence). CDR3 bases: TGTGCCAGTAATACAAGGGACAGGGGATTTGAGGAAAAACTGTTTTTT. Encoded protein: CASNTRDRGFEEKLFF.

The chain links TRBV7-2 to TRBJ2-3, with D hard to call. CDR3 length: 13 residues. Germline V gene sequence: CDR1 SGHTA, CDR2 FQGNSA. Between the trimmed V and J ends, which lost 2 bases and 5 bases, there was a span of 8 bases. CDR3 nucleotide sequence: TGTGCCAGCAGCTTACAAGAAGGAGATACGCAGTATTTT. It encodes CASSLQEGDTQYF.

Points on this clone: Relative to the germline gene, one junction end is altered; a read error may explain this. The chain combines TRBV29-1 with TRBJ1-1; D gene uncertain. CDR1 is SQVTM and CDR2 is ANQGSEA in the germline V gene. This CDR3 region has 12 residues. In DNA form, the CDR3 reads TGCAGCGTTGAAGATGGTGTTCTTGCGCGTGTCTTT. Amino acids: CSVEDGVLARVF.

The chain carries TRBV7-9 and TRBJ1-4; D perhaps matches TRBD1 (6 bases). V lost 1 base and J lost 6, with 12 bases in between. The length of the CDR3 is 15 residues. CDR1 is SEHNR and CDR2 is FQNEAQ in the germline V gene (reference sequence). Here the CDR3 reads CASSLDRVVDEKLFF. The CDR3 region has the DNA TGTGCCAGCAGCTTAGACAGGGTGGTGGATGAAAAACTGTTTTTT. The entire variable domain, with the rest obtained from reference TRBV7-9 and TRBJ1-4, is as follows: DTGVSQNPRHKITKRGQNVTFRCDPISEHNRLYWYRQTLGQGPEFLTYFQNEAQLEKSRLLSDRFSAERPKGSFSTLEIQRTEQGDSAMYLCASSLDRVVDEKLFFGSGTQLSVL.

V is TRBV7-2 and J is TRBJ1-6; D is possibly TRBD1 (5 bases). V was trimmed by 5 bases and J by 10 bases, leaving 15 bases between them. This CDR3 is built from 14 residues. CDR1 and CDR2 from the germline V gene are SGHTA and FQGNSA. CDR3 sequence: CASSLGRGRSPLHF. CDR3 nucleotide sequence: TGTGCCAGCAGCCTCGGGAGGGGAAGATCACCCCTCCACTTT.

The V gene is TRBV11-3, the J gene TRBJ1-1, with a possible D match to TRBD1 (5 bases). This CDR3 is 14 amino acids long. The V gene's germline CDR1 is SGHNT and CDR2 YENEEA. Deletions cut 5 bases from V and 0 bases from J, with 10 bases between. Here the CDR3 reads CASSQDSLNTEAFF. The CDR3 bases are TGTGCCAGCAGCCAAGACAGCTTGAACACTGAAGCTTTCTTT.

The CDR3 protein is CASSLDLTSIYTF. In DNA, the CDR3 is TGTGCCAGCAGCTTAGATTTAACCTCTATCTACACCTTC. The rearrangement joins TRBV11-2 to TRBJ1-2; no clear D. V was pared by 0 bases and J by 10 bases, with 12 bases between. The CDR3 runs to 13 residues. Germline V CDR1 and CDR2: SGHAT, FQNNGV.

CDR3 protein: CASSLRGASNQPQHF. CDR3 DNA: TGCGCCAGCAGCCTGCGGGGCGCCTCCAATCAGCCCCAGCATTTT. The V and J genes are TRBV4-3 and TRBJ1-5, with a tentative D call TRBD1 (5 bases). The CDR3 is made up of 15 amino acids. V was shortened by 4 bases and J by 3 bases, with 13 bases between the two germline ends. Germline CDR1 reads LGHNA; CDR2 reads YSLEER.

CDR3 bases: TGTGCCAGCAGCTTAAGCACCGGGGAGCTGTTTTTT. Protein: CASSLSTGELFF. The chain carries TRBV7-9 and TRBJ2-2; D unclear. Looked up from germline, CDR1 is SEHNR and CDR2 is FQNEAQ (reference sequence). The CDR3 runs 12 residues. V was trimmed by 2 bases and J by 4 bases, leaving 2 bases between them.

The rearrangement links TRBV27 to TRBJ1-4; tentative D call: TRBD1 (6 bases). V was shortened by 2 bases and J by 8 bases, with 15 bases between the two germline ends. The CDR3 length is 15 residues. Looked up from germline, CDR1 is MNHEY and CDR2 is SMNVEV (reference sequence). CDR3 coding DNA: TGTGCCAGCAGTTTAGTTTGGGGGGCGCGAGAAAAACTGTTTTTT. Its protein is CASSLVWGAREKLFF.

J is TRBJ1-3 and V is TRBV7-2, with D possibly matching TRBD1 (5 bases). V dropped 3 bases and J dropped 0 bases, with 9 bases sitting between them. Germline V CDR1 and CDR2: SGHTA, FQGNSA. This CDR3 has 15 residues. The CDR3 bases are TGTGCCAGCAGCTTCCAGGGTGCCTCTGGAAACACCATATATTTT. This sequence encodes CASSFQGASGNTIYF.

This chain connects TRBV6-5 to TRBJ1-2; the D gene is possibly TRBD1 (5 bases). CDR3 length equals 14 residues. The V end lost 10 bases, the J end lost 5 bases, and 20 bases lay between the germline ends. Germline V CDR1 and CDR2: MNHEY, SVGAGI. DNA for the CDR3: TGTGCCACCACCCTGGGGCAGACTTATTATGGCTACACCTTC. This codes for CATTLGQTYYGYTF.

The chain has TRBV14 and TRBJ1-1; 7 bases fit TRBD1. The CDR3 runs to 14 residues. With V trimmed by 3 bases and J by 7 bases, 8 bases remained unmatched. The V gene's germline CDR1 is SGHDN and CDR2 FVKESK. CDR3 sequence: CASSHSTWTGEAFF. The CDR3, as DNA: TGTGCCAGCAGCCATTCGACCTGGACAGGTGAAGCTTTCTTT.

The chain employs TRBV6-6 and TRBJ1-1; 8 positions agree with TRBD1. CDR3 size: 16 residues. Germline V gene sequence: CDR1 MNHNY, CDR2 SVGAGI (reference sequence). V lost 5 bases and J lost 0; bases outside the gene matches: 8. CDR3 coding DNA: TGTGCCAGCAGTCTAACCGGGACAGGTTTGAACACTGAAGCTTTCTTT. Translation gives CASSLTGTGLNTEAFF.

CDR3 in amino acids: CASSYGRREETQYF. The DNA for the CDR3 is TGTGCCAGCAGTTACGGGCGGCGCGAAGAGACCCAGTACTTC. V usage is TRBV6-6 and J usage is TRBJ2-5, with D unclear. The CDR3 is 14 residues long. Trimming removed 2 bases from V and 3 bases from J, with 10 bases in between. The germline CDR1 and CDR2 sequences are MNHNY and SVGAGI (reference sequence).

This chain links TRBV7-2 with TRBJ2-5; 11 nucleotides align to TRBD2. The V gene end was trimmed by 5 bases and the J gene end by 5 bases; junction bases not matched to a gene: 13. CDR1 and CDR2 from the germline V gene are SGHTA and FQGNSA. This CDR3 contains 17 residues. CDR3 coding DNA: TGTGCCAGCAGCCTAATAGCGGGGGGGCCTAAGGTTGAGACCCAGTACTTC. Translated, it gives CASSLIAGGPKVETQYF. Supplemented by reference TRBV7-2 and TRBJ2-5, the full variable domain reads GAGVSQSPSNKVTEKGKDVELRCDPISGHTALYWYRQSLGQGLEFLIYFQGNSAPDKSGLPSDRFSAERTGGSVSTLTIQRTQQEDSAVYLCASSLIAGGPKVETQYFGPGTRLLVL.